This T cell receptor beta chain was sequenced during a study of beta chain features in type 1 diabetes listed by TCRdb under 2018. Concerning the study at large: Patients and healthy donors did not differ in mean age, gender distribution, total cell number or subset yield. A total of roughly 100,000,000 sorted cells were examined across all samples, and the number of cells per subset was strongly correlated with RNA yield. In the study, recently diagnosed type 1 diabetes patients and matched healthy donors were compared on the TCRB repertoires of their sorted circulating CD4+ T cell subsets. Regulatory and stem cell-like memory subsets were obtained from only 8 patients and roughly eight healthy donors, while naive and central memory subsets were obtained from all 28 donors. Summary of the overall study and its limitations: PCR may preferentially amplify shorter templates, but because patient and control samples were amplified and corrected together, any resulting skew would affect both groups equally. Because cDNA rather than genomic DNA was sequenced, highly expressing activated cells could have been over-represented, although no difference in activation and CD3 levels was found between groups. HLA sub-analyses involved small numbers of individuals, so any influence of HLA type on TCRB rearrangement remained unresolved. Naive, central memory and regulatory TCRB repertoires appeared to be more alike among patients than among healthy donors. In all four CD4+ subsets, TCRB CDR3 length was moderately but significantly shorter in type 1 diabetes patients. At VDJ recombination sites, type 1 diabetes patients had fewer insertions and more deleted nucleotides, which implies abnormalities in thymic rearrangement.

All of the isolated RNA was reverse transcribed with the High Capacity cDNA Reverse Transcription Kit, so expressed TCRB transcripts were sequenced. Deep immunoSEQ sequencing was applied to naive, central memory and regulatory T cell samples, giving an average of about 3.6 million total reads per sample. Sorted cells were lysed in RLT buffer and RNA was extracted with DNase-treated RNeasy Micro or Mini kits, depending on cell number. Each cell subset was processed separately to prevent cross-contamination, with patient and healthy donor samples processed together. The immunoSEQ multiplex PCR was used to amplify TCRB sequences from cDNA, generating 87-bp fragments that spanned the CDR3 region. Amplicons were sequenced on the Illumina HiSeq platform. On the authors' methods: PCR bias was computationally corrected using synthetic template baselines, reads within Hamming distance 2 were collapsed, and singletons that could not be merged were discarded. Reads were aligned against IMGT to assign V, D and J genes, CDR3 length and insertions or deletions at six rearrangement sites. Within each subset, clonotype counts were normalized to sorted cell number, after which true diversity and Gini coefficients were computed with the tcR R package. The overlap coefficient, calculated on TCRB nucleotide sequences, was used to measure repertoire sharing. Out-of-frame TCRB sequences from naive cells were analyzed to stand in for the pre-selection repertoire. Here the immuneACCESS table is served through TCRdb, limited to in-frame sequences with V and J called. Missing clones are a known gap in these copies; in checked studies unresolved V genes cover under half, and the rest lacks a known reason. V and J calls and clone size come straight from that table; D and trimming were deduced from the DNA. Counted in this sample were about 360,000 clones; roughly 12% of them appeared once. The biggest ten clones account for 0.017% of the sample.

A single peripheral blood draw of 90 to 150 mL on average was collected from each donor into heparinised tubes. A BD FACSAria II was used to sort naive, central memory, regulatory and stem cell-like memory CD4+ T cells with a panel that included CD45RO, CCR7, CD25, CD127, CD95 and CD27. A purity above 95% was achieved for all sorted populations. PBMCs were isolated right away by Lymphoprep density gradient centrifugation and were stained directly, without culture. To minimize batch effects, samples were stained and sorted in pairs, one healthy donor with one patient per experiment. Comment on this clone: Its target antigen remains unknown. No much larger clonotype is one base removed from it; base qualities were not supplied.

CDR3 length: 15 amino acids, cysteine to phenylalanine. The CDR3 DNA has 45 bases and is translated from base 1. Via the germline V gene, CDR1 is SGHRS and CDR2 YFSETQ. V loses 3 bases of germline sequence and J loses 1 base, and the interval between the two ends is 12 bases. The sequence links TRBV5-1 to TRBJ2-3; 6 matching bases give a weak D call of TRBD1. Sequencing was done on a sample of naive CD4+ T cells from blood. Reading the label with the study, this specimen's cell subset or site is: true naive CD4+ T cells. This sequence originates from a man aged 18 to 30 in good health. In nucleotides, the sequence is TGCGCCAGCAGCTCAGGGGTGGTCGGCACAGATACGCAGTATTTT. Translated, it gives CASSSGVVGTDTQYF. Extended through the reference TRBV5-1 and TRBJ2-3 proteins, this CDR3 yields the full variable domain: KAGVTQTPRYLIKTRGQQVTLSCSPISGHRSVSWYQQTPGQGLQFLFEYFSETQRNKGNFPGRFSGRQFSNSRSEMNVSTLELGDSALYLCASSSGVVGTDTQYFGPGTRLTVL.